This TCR beta chain was captured by sequencing in a study of shared clonotypes between healthy human individuals. Terminally differentiated effector memory CD45RA+ cells were excluded by CCR7 positive selection of CD45RO-negative cells. V lost 6 bases, J lost 4 bases, and 8 bases stayed unmatched. Germline-derived CDR1 and CDR2 are MDHEN and SYDVKM. CDR3 size: 15 residues. TCRdb keeps only in-frame clones here, not all; method: immunoSEQ multiplex PCR. The sample carries 2 million to 2.5 million clones, just over 90% recorded once. The clonotype was recovered from a man aged 18 to 29 in good health. Some clones in this sample may be carry-over from other donors' samples. The chain recombines TRBV28 with TRBJ2-3, with 9 bases matching TRBD1. The source material was naive CD8+ T cells from PBMCs. For the CDR3, the DNA is TGTGCCAGCAGGCAGGACAGGGGCAGTCCAGATACGCAGTATTTT. It codes for CASRQDRGSPDTQYF.